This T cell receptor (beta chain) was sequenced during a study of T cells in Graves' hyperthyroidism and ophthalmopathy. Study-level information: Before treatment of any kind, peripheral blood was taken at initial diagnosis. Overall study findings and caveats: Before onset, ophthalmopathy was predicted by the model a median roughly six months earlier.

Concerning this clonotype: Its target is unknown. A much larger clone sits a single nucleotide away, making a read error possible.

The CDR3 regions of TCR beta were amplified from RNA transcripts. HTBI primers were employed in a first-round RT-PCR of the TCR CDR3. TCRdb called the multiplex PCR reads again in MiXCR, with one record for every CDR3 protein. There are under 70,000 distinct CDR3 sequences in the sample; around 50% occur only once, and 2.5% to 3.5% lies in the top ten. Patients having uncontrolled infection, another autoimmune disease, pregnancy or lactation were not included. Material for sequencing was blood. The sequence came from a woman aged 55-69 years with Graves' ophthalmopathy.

The CDR3 DNA sequence: TGTGCCAGCAGCCAGGAGGGGGATGGGGCAGATACGCAGTATTTT. Encoded protein: CASSQEGDGADTQYF. The J gene is TRBJ2-3, the V gene TRBV15; tentatively, D is TRBD1 or TRBD2 (6 bases each). The CDR3 contains 15 residues. Germline lookup yields CDR1 LNHNV and CDR2 YYDKDF (reference sequence).